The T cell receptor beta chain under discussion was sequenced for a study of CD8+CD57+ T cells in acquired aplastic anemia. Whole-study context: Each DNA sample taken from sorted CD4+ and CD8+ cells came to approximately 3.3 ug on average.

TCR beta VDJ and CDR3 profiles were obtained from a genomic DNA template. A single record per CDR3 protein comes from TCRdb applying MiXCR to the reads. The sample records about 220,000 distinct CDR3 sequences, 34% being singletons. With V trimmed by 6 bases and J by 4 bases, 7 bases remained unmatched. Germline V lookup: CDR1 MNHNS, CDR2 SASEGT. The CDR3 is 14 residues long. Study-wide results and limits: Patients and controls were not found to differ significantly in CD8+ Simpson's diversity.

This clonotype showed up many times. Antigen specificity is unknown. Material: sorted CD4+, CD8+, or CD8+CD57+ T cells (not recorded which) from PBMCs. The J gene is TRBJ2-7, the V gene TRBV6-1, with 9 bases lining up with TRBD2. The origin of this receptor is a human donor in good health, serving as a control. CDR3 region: CASSEAGGRYEQYF. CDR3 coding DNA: TGTGCCAGCAGCGAGGCGGGGGGGAGGTACGAGCAGTACTTC.